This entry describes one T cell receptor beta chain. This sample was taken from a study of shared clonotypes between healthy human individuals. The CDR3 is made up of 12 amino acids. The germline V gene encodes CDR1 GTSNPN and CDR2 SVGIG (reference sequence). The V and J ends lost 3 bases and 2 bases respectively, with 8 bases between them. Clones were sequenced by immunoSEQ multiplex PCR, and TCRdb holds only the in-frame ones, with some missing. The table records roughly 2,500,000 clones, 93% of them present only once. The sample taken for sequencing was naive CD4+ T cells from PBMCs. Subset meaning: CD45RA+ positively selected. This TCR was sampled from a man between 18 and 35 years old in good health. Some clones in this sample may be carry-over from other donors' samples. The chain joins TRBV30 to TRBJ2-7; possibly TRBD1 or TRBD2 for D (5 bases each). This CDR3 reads CAWRRGAYEQYF. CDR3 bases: TGTGCCTGGAGGAGGGGAGCCTACGAGCAGTACTTC.